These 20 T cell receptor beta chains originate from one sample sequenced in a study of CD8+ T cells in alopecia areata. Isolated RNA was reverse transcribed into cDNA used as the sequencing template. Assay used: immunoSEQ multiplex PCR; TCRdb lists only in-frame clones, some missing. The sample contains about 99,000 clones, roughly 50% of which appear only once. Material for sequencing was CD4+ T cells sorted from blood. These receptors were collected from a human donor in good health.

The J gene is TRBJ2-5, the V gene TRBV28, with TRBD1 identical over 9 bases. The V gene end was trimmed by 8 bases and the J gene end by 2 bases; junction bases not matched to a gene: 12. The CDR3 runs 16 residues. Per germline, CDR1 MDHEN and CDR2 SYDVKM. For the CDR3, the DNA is TGTGCCAGCTCACGGCCCCCCGGGACAGGGCAAGAGACCCAGTACTTC. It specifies CASSRPPGTGQETQYF.

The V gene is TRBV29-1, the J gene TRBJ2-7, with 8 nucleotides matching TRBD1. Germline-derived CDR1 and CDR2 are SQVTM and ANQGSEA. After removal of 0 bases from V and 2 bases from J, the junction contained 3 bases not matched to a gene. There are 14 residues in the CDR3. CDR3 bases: TGCAGCGTTGAAGATCAGACAGGGGCCTACGAGCAGTACTTC. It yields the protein CSVEDQTGAYEQYF.

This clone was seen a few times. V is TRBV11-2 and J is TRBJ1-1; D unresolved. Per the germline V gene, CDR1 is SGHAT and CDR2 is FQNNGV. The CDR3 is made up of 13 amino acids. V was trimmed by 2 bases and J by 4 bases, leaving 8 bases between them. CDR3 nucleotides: TGTGCCAGCAGCTTAATCCGGGGCACTGAAGCTTTCTTT. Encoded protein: CASSLIRGTEAFF. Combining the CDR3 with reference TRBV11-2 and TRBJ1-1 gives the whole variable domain EAGVAQSPRYKIIEKRQSVAFWCNPISGHATLYWYQQILGQGPKLLIQFQNNGVVDDSQLPKDRFSAERLKGVDSTLKIQPAKLEDSAVYLCASSLIRGTEAFFGQGTRLTVV.

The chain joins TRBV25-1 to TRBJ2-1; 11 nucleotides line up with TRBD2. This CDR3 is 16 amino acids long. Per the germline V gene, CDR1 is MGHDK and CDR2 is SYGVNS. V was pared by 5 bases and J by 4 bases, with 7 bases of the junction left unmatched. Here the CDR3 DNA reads TGTGCCAGCAGTTCCCGTTCTAGCGGGGGGTACAATGAGCAGTTCTTC. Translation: CASSSRSSGGYNEQFF.

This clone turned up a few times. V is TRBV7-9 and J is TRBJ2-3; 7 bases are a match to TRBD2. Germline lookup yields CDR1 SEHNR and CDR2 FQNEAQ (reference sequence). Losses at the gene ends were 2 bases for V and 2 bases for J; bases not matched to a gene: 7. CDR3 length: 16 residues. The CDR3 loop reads CASSLIAGDFTDTQYF. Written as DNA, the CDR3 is TGTGCCAGCAGCTTAATAGCGGGTGACTTCACAGATACGCAGTATTTT.

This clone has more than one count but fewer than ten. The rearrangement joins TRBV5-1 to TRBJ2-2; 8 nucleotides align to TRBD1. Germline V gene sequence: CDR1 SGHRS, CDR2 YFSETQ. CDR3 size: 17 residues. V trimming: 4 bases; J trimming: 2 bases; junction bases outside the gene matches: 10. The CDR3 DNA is TGCGCCAGCAGCCTATTACCTCAGGGGGCTAACACCGGGGAGCTGTTTTTT. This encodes CASSLLPQGANTGELFF.

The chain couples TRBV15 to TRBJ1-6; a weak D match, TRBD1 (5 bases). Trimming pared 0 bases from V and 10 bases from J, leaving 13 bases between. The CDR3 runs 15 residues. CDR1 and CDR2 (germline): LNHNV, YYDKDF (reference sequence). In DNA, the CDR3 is TGTGCCACCAGCAGAGAGGGGACCGCGGGGTCACCCCTCCACTTT. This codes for CATSREGTAGSPLHF.

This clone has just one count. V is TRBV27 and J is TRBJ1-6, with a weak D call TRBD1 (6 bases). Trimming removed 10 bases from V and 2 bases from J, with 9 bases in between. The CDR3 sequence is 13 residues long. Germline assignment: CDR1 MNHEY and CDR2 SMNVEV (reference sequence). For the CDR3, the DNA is TGTGCCACAGGGGCGGCCTATAATTCACCCCTCCACTTT. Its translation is CATGAAYNSPLHF.

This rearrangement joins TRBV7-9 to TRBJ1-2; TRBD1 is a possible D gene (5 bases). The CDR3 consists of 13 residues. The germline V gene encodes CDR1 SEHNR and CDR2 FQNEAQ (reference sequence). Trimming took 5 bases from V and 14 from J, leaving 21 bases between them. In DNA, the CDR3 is TGTGCCAGCAGCCCGTCCGGGACCTATCTACAGACCTTC. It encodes CASSPSGTYLQTF.

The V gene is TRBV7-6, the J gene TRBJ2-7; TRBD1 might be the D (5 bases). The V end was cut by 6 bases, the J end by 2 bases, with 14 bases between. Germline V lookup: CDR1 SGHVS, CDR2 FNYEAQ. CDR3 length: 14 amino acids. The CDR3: CASSPAGKTYEQYF. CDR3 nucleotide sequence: TGTGCCAGCAGTCCGGCAGGGAAAACCTACGAGCAGTACTTC.

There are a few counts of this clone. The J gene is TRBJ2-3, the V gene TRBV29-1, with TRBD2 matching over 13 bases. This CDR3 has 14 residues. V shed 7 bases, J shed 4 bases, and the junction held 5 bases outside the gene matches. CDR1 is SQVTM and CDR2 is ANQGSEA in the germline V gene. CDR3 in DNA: TGCAGCGGAACCGGGACTAGCGGGGCAGATACGCAGTATTTT. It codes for CSGTGTSGADTQYF.

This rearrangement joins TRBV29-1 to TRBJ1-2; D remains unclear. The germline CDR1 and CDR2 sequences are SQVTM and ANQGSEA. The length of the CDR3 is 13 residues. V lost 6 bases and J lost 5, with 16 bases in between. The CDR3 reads CSVPRSSWYGYTF. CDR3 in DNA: TGCAGCGTCCCCAGGTCCTCTTGGTATGGCTACACCTTC.

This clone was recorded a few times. CDR3 protein: CASSSYHGGSGANVLTF. Here the CDR3 DNA reads TGTGCCAGCAGTTCCTACCACGGGGGCTCTGGGGCCAACGTCCTGACTTTC. The genes are TRBV28 and TRBJ2-6, with D possibly TRBD2 on 6 matching bases. The CDR3 sequence is 17 residues long. Trimming removed 4 bases from V and 0 bases from J, with 13 bases in between. The germline V gene encodes CDR1 MDHEN and CDR2 SYDVKM. Drawing the rest from reference TRBV28 and TRBJ2-6, the complete variable domain is DVKVTQSSRYLVKRTGEKVFLECVQDMDHENMFWYRQDPGLGLRLIYFSYDVKMKEKGDIPEGYSVSREKKERFSLILESASTNQTSMYLCASSSYHGGSGANVLTFGAGSRLTVL.

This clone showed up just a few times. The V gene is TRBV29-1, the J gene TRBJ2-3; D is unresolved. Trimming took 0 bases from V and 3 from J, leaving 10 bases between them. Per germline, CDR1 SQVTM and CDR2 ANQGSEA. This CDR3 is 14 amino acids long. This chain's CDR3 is CSVEEGLGTDTQYF. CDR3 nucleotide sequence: TGCAGCGTTGAAGAGGGCCTAGGGACAGATACGCAGTATTTT.

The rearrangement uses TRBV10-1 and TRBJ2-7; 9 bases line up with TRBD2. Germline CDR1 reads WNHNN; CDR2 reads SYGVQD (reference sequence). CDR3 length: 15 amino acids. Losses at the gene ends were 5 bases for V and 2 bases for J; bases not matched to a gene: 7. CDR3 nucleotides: TGCGCCAGCAGTAACCTAGCGGGGCCCACCTACGAGCAGTACTTC. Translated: CASSNLAGPTYEQYF.

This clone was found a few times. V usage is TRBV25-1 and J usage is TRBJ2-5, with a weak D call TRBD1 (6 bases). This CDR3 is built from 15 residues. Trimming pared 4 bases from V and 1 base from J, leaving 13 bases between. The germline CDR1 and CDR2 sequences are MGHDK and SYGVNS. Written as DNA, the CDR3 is TGTGCCAGCAGTGGCCCTCCAGGGGTCCAAGAGACCCAGTACTTC. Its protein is CASSGPPGVQETQYF.

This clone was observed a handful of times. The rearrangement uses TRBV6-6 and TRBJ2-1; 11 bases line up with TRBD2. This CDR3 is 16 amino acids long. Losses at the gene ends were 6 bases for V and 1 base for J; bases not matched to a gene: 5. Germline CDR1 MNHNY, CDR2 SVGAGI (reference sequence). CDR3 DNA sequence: TGTGCCAGCAGCACTAGCGGGGGCCTATCCTACAATGAGCAGTTCTTC. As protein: CASSTSGGLSYNEQFF.

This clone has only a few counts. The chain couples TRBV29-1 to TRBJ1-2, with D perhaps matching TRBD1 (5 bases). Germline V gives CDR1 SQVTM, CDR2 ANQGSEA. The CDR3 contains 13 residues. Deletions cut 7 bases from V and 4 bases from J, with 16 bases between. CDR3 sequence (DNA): TGCAGCGCCCTGGGGGACCTCGCCTATGGCTACACCTTC. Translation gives CSALGDLAYGYTF.

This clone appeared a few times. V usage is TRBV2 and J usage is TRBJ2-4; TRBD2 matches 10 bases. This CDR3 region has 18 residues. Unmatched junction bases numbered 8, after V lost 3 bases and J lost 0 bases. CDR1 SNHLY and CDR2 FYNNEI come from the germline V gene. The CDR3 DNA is TGTGCCAGCAGTGAGAGGCTAGCGGGGGATCTAGCCAAAAACATTCAGTACTTC. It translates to CASSERLAGDLAKNIQYF.

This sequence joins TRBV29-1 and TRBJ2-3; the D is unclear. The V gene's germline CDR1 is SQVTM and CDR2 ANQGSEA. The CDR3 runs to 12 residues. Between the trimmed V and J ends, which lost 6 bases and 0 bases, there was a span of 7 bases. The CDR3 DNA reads TGCAGCGTCATACTAAGCACAGATACGCAGTATTTT. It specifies CSVILSTDTQYF.